This record covers a single TCR beta chain. This sample was taken from a study of T cell changes during pregnancy in multiple sclerosis. Per the germline V gene, CDR1 is SGHAT and CDR2 is FQNNGV. This CDR3 has 13 residues. The V gene lost 7 bases and the J gene lost 5 bases, with 14 bases spanning the gap. The protocol was immunoSEQ multiplex PCR, while the TCRdb copy is restricted to in-frame clones and leaves out a portion. Of 45,000 to 55,000 clones in the sample, about 92% were seen once. Source: CD4+ T cells from peripheral blood mononuclear cells, taken after pregnancy. This chain links TRBV11-2 with TRBJ1-1, with a possible D match to TRBD1 (6 bases). This clonotype was obtained from a female donor in good health, enrolled as a control in a pregnancy study. This CDR3 reads CASIPGVGTEAFF. The CDR3 DNA reads TGTGCCAGCATTCCAGGGGTGGGAACTGAAGCTTTCTTT.